The 5 T cell receptor beta chains below all came from one sample that was sequenced in a study of T-cell reconstitution after alpha-beta-depleted transplantation in children. A library of TCRbeta sequences, prepared with unique molecular identifiers, was generated. TCRdb re-called the PCR reads through MiXCR, storing one row per CDR3 protein. Among approximately 500,000 distinct CDR3 sequences listed, around 27% were seen once. The sequences come from PBMCs, collected before TCRalphabeta/CD19-depleted stem cell transplant. The receptors here all came from a boy less than two years old with Wiskott-Aldrich syndrome, due to receive a stem cell transplant.

The J gene is TRBJ1-1, the V gene TRBV12-3 or TRBV12-4, with D tentatively TRBD1 (6 bases). The CDR3 is made up of 13 amino acids. V shed 5 bases and J shed 8 bases, with 15 bases lying between them. The CDR3 here is CASSPTGEAEAFF. The CDR3 nucleotides read TGTGCCAGCAGTCCGACAGGCGAAGCGGAAGCTTTCTTT.

V gene TRBV27 combines with J gene TRBJ2-7; the D is unclear. This CDR3 comprises 15 residues. Trimming pared 2 bases from V and 2 bases from J, leaving 13 bases between. Looked up from germline, CDR1 is MNHEY and CDR2 is SMNVEV (reference sequence). CDR3 sequence reads: CASSLGRVHPYEQYF. The CDR3 DNA is TGTGCCAGCAGTTTAGGCCGGGTACACCCCTACGAGCAGTACTTC.

The chain has TRBV29-1 and TRBJ2-3, with a weak D call TRBD2 (5 bases). The CDR3 extends over 14 amino acids. The germline V and J ends were trimmed by 4 bases and 2 bases, with 13 bases remaining between them. The germline V gene has CDR1 SQVTM and CDR2 ANQGSEA. The CDR3 loop is CSVVSGLITDTQYF. DNA of the CDR3: TGCAGCGTTGTGTCCGGACTCATCACAGATACGCAGTATTTT.

In its sample, this clonotype was seen a few times. The rearrangement joins TRBV20-1 to TRBJ2-1, with D uncertain. The germline V gene encodes CDR1 DFQATT and CDR2 SNEGSKA (reference sequence). This CDR3 has 12 residues. V lost 3 bases and J lost 4, with 7 bases in between. The CDR3 loop reads CSASEMYNEQFF. In DNA, the CDR3 is TGCAGTGCTAGCGAAATGTACAATGAGCAGTTCTTC.

V gene TRBV5-1 combines with J gene TRBJ2-1, with TRBD1 identical over 12 bases. CDR1 is SGHRS and CDR2 is YFSETQ in the germline V gene. The trim removed 0 bases at V and 7 bases at J, leaving 8 bases unmatched. The CDR3 contains 17 residues. CDR3 nucleotide sequence: TGCGCCAGCAGCTTGGGGCCGGGACAGGGGGCTCGGAATGAGCAGTTCTTC. Translation: CASSLGPGQGARNEQFF.